The TCR beta chain described here comes from a study of blood T cells in healthy people across ages (dated by TCRdb to 2014 to 2015). Study-level background: In model experiments, roughly one uniquely barcoded TCR beta cDNA molecule per two T cells was captured by template switching. The study measured age-related changes in TCR beta repertoire diversity using deep sequencing normalized with unique cDNA molecular identifiers. The donors were divided into four age groups: young (average approximately 17 years), middle-aged (under 40), aged (around 67) and long-lived (82). Two additional independent replicas of 1 million unique cDNA reads from the same blood draw were analyzed for two donors (one aged 18 to 30 and one aged 80 or older). On the study overall, not on this receptor specifically: Observed TCR beta diversity correlated strongly with the percentage of naive T cells measured by flow cytometry. Compared with the aged group, the long-lived group had more naive CD4+ T cells, fewer expanded clones and increased TCR diversity, a pattern suggesting age selection. As age increased, observed TCR beta diversity per million T cells dropped in a roughly linear way, and a significant reduction was already evident by age about 40. Conclusive comparison of naive and antigen-experienced compartments was prevented by the profiling of bulk unsorted PBMCs. Total diversity estimates from one million sequenced T cells were considered lower bounds and underestimates. The CMV infection status of donors was not known, potentially confounding age-related changes in expanded clonotypes.

Donors were 30 to 45 systemically healthy Caucasian individuals from Russia aged roughly 6 to 95 years. Each donor gave ten milliliters of peripheral blood, drawn into EDTA-treated Vacutainer tubes. Ficoll-Paque density-gradient centrifugation was used to isolate PBMCs, with at least 6.5 million obtained per sample. Trizol reagent was used to extract total RNA from PBMCs, with at least 5 micrograms per sample. The percentages of naive CD45RAhigh/CD27high T cells were determined by flow cytometry on a PBMC aliquot from every donor. This clonotype was seen a handful of times. No antigen is known for it. There are no base qualities to consult, and no much larger clone falls within one base. Libraries were constructed by 5' RACE. Sequencing took place on an Illumina HiSeq 2500. A second PCR of roughly 6 to 11 cycles was run with a J-beta primer mix and a sample-barcoded 5' primer. A template-switch 5' adaptor carrying 12 random nucleotides introduced a unique molecular identifier onto each TCR beta cDNA molecule. At least 2.5 million CDR3-containing paired-end reads were obtained from each sample. First-strand cDNA was synthesized from all RNA with the Mint cDNA synthesis kit, primed by a TRBC-specific oligonucleotide. All cDNA was treated with uracil-DNA glycosylase and then went through a first 18-cycle PCR with the universal primers M1SS and BC2_uni_R. The published analysis was carried out like this. For normalization, 1 million high-quality reads, each with a distinct molecular identifier, were randomly selected from each sample. Instead of being binned into consensus sequences, reads that shared molecular identifiers were thrown out. MiTCR, set to a Q25 quality threshold and the strictest error-elimination algorithm, was used for CDR3 identification, clonotype clustering and error correction. Lower-bound total TCR beta diversity was estimated with a nonparametric unseen species model using Euler transformation. The raw public data were reprocessed by TCRdb itself: fastp quality trimming at Q25, MiXCR clonotype calling, in-frame beta chains only. Rows with one shared CDR3 protein collapse into an entry with the most common genes and DNA. The authors' filters were not applied to this entry. The sample table records some 760,000 distinct CDR3 sequences; roughly 25% of these occur just once. Roughly 9% of the sample lies in the top ten.

Its CDR3 holds 16 amino acids, cysteine through phenylalanine. Just CDR3 DNA is preserved here, 48 bases in frame from base 1. Sequences MNHEY (CDR1) and SVGEGT (CDR2) are obtained from the germline V gene. A further study also used this sample, focusing on T cells of mothers and their children. As described in the second report: Donors were nine systemically healthy Caucasian individuals: three mothers and their six children. cDNA synthesis used all of the extracted RNA, with approximately 1.4 ug of RNA in each 15 ul reaction. Sample barcodes and 2-4 random nucleotides were added via the M1S primer in the second PCR. Over 10 million TCR beta CDR3 reads came from each mother, compared with approximately 2.8 million reads from each child. Thymic selection shapes the output of TCR recombination in a similar way in related and unrelated pairs, and inherited differences have a minor effect. Normalized repertoire overlap in related mother-child pairs was always slightly higher than in unrelated mother-child pairs, but the difference was never significant. Persistent microchimeric T cell clones were not detected, at a sensitivity of around 99 clones per million clonotypes. To look for features that set related mother-child pairs apart from unrelated individuals, the researchers ran deep NGS to compare the TCR beta repertoires of mothers and children. The mean age was roughly 40 +/- 4 years for the mothers and roughly 11 +/- 4 years for the children. After adapters were ligated using NEBNext reagents, the libraries underwent 100+100 nt paired-end sequencing on an Illumina HiSeq 2000. To prevent cross-contamination, the mother and child libraries were prepared one month apart and sequenced in separate runs. For each donor, somewhere between about 450,000 and 2,100,000 distinct TCR beta clonotypes were identified. Naive TCR beta clonotypes were estimated from low-frequency clonotypes matched to each donor's FACS-determined naive share, without sorting.

The clonotype comes from a boy aged 10-17 years in good health. The sequenced sample consisted of blood. Recombination linked TRBV6-2 or TRBV6-3 to TRBJ2-1; D gene: possibly TRBD2, on 5 matching bases. The J call is doubtful: the DNA matches TRBJ2-7 better. The nucleotide sequence reads TGTGCCAGCAGTTACGGTTTGGAGGAGCTCTCCTACGAGCAGTACTTC. Translated, it reads CASSYGLEELSYEQYF.